The 7 T cell receptor beta chains in this list originate from one sample, sequenced in a study of blood T cell repertoires in COVID-19. Libraries were prepared by immunoSEQ multiplex PCR; TCRdb keeps only in-frame clonotypes and omits some of them. The table has 150,000 to 200,000 clones, approximately 79% seen once. Material for sequencing was PBMCs or T cells enriched from blood (not recorded which). These receptors were taken from a woman aged 60-70 years with acute COVID-19.

The CDR3 loop reads CASSASGISPLHF. The CDR3 DNA is TGTGCCAGCAGCGCCTCAGGGATTTCACCCCTCCACTTT. The chain recombines TRBV5-4 with TRBJ1-6; weak D call: TRBD1 (5 bases). V gave up 4 bases and J gave up 9 bases, with 11 bases separating them. CDR3 size: 13 residues. Germline V gene sequence: CDR1 SGHNT, CDR2 YYREEE (reference sequence).

This sequence joins TRBV11-2 and TRBJ2-5, with 9 bases that match TRBD1. The CDR3 has 14 amino acids. In germline, CDR1 is SGHAT, CDR2 FQNNGV. V lost 5 bases, J lost 5 bases, and 6 bases stayed unmatched. CDR3: CASSLQGARETQYF. The DNA for the CDR3 is TGTGCCAGCAGCCTACAGGGGGCGCGGGAGACCCAGTACTTC.

The chain uses TRBV5-1 and TRBJ2-6; possible D gene TRBD2, 5 bases. The V gene's germline CDR1 is SGHRS and CDR2 YFSETQ. Trimming cost V 3 bases and J 0 bases, with 19 bases left between them. The CDR3 runs to 19 residues. For the CDR3, the DNA is TGCGCCAGCAGCTCCCGACGGGGAATAACTTTCTCTGGGGCCAACGTCCTGACTTTC. This gives the protein CASSSRRGITFSGANVLTF.

The chain links TRBV21-1 to TRBJ1-6; TRBD1, the table's D call, was not compared with the DNA. TRBV21-1 is classified as a pseudogene. The CDR3 extends over 12 amino acids. The CDR3 region is CASNPDRGPRFF. The CDR3 DNA reads TGTGCCAGCAACCCGGACAGGGGGCCCCGGTTTTTT.

The chain employs TRBV27 and TRBJ1-6, with D possibly matching TRBD1 (6 bases). This CDR3 region has 15 residues. CDR1 and CDR2 (germline): MNHEY, SMNVEV (reference sequence). With 0 bases removed from V and 7 bases from J, the gap between germline ends came to 10 bases. The CDR3 reads CASSLSGHPNSPLHF. The CDR3 bases are TGTGCCAGCAGTTTATCGGGACATCCGAATTCACCCCTCCACTTT.

CDR3 region: CASSWGAQLSNQPQHF. The DNA for the CDR3 is TGTGCCAGCAGCTGGGGCGCGCAGTTAAGCAATCAGCCCCAGCATTTT. The V and J genes are TRBV28 and TRBJ1-5; maybe TRBD1 (5 bases). The V gene lost 6 bases and the J gene lost 1 base, with 16 bases spanning the gap. The CDR3 has 16 residues. CDR1 and CDR2 (germline): MDHEN, SYDVKM. Filled out from reference TRBV28 and TRBJ1-5, the complete variable domain reads DVKVTQSSRYLVKRTGEKVFLECVQDMDHENMFWYRQDPGLGLRLIYFSYDVKMKEKGDIPEGYSVSREKKERFSLILESASTNQTSMYLCASSWGAQLSNQPQHFGDGTRLSIL.

The chain joins TRBV6-5 to TRBJ2-5; D is unclear. The ends were cut back, 2 bases at V and 2 bases at J, with 9 bases in the middle. This CDR3 has 14 residues. Germline CDR1 is MNHEY and CDR2 is SVGAGI. For the CDR3, the DNA is TGTGCCAGCAGTTACCACCCAGGACAAGAGACCCAGTACTTC. Protein product: CASSYHPGQETQYF.